This note documents a single T cell receptor (beta chain) sequence. Its antigen remains unknown. This sample is drawn from a study of blood T cells in healthy people across ages. Study-wide results and caveats: Possibly confounding the expanded clonotype changes was the fact that donor CMV status was unknown. Long-lived donors had more naive CD4+ cells and higher diversity than aged donors.

Those donating, healthy Caucasian individuals from Russia, were aged roughly 6 to 95. A second PCR, run for about 6 to 12 cycles, used a sample-barcoded 5' primer plus a J-beta primer mix. Each TCR beta cDNA got a 12-nucleotide random molecular identifier. TCRdb reprocessed the 5' RACE reads with MiXCR, giving one entry per CDR3 protein. This sample yields fewer than 2,000,000 distinct CDR3 sequences, of which about 31% are seen a single time; roughly 12% belongs to the top ten. Sample: blood. The source is a woman aged 25-40 years in good health.

This CDR3 reads CASSLLAKDTQYF. DNA of the CDR3: TGTGCCAGCAGTTTACTAGCAAAAGATACGCAGTATTTT. This chain uses TRBV28 with TRBJ2-3; perhaps TRBD2 as D (5 bases). Germline V gene sequence: CDR1 MDHEN, CDR2 SYDVKM. CDR3 length: 13 amino acids. Trimming shortened V by 2 bases and J by 5 bases, and 8 bases separated the two germline ends.